These 23 T cell receptor beta chains originate from one sample sequenced in a study of vaccination and CD4 T cells after COVID-19. The treatment here: roughly 10-day PBMC culture with coronavirus spike peptide pools or control peptides (ViraFEST assay). CD4+ T cells that came from the unexposed donor were collected before the COVID-19 pandemic (2011-2018). Researchers used the Oncomine TCR Beta short-read assay to sequence DNA from cultured CD4+ T cells. The source of extracted genomic DNA was cultured CD4+ T cells. TCRdb independently ran MiXCR on the PCR reads; one entry per CDR3 protein. The sample gives approximately 9,400 distinct CDR3 sequences, about 32% of which show up once; 20% to 25% is in the top ten. The antigens of these receptors remain unknown. Sequencing was performed on CD4+ T cells from blood, cultured in vitro. All receptors come from a human donor in good health.

This sequence joins TRBV20-1 and TRBJ1-2; no firm D call. The CDR3 has 12 amino acids. V was shortened by 0 bases and J by 8 bases, with 10 bases between the two germline ends. Per germline, CDR1 DFQATT and CDR2 SNEGSKA (reference sequence). CDR3 in amino acids: CSARDFPRGYTF. The CDR3 DNA sequence: TGCAGTGCTAGAGATTTCCCCCGCGGCTACACCTTC.

This chain connects TRBV28 to TRBJ1-5; TRBD1 is a possible D gene (5 bases). Looked up from germline, CDR1 is MDHEN and CDR2 is SYDVKM. V lost 7 bases and J lost 2, with 12 bases in between. CDR3 length equals 14 residues. CDR3 bases: TGTGCCAGCACCCTCCGACAGCGCAATCAGCCCCAGCATTTT. The encoded protein is CASTLRQRNQPQHF.

The chain joins TRBV12-3 or TRBV12-4 to TRBJ2-1; TRBD1 is a possible D gene (5 bases). Trimming stripped 5 bases from V and 9 bases from J, with 14 bases between. The length of the CDR3 is 13 residues. CDR3 bases: TGTGCCAGCAGTCCCCTAACAGGCGGTGAGCAGTTCTTC. It translates to CASSPLTGGEQFF.

The chain carries TRBV27 and TRBJ2-5; D might be TRBD1 or TRBD2, each matching 6 bases. This CDR3 has 16 residues. V was shortened by 5 bases and J by 2 bases, with 18 bases between the two germline ends. Germline values: CDR1 MNHEY, CDR2 SMNVEV (reference sequence). Here the CDR3 reads CASSRVGAGPQETQYF. In DNA form, the CDR3 reads TGTGCCAGCAGTCGGGTGGGGGCGGGACCACAAGAGACCCAGTACTTC.

The chain carries TRBV6-2 or TRBV6-3 and TRBJ2-7; D may be TRBD2 (5 bases). CDR1 and CDR2 from the germline V gene are MNHEY and SVGEGT. The CDR3 consists of 14 residues. The V end was cut by 2 bases, the J end by 1 base, with 9 bases between. The CDR3 nucleotides read TGTGCCAGCAGTTACCTCGAGGGATCCTACGAGCAGTACTTC. This encodes CASSYLEGSYEQYF.

The chain couples TRBV10-3 to TRBJ1-1; no firm D call. The CDR3 is made up of 13 amino acids. Germline lookup yields CDR1 ENHRY and CDR2 SYGVKD. The germline V and J ends were trimmed by 5 bases and 4 bases, with 11 bases remaining between them. Written as DNA, the CDR3 is TGTGCCATCAGTACGGGTCCTGGCACTGAAGCTTTCTTT. Residues: CAISTGPGTEAFF.

This chain connects TRBV9 to TRBJ2-7, with 11 bases that match TRBD2. V was pared by 2 bases and J by 3 bases, with 1 base of the junction left unmatched. This CDR3 is 14 amino acids long. Germline-derived CDR1 and CDR2 are SGDLS and YYNGEE. The CDR3 is CASSVGTSGYEQYF. The CDR3 DNA follows: TGTGCCAGCAGCGTTGGGACTAGCGGCTACGAGCAGTACTTC.

This clonotype has just a few counts. CDR3 bases: TGTGCCAGCAGCTCACCTACCTTAGCGCCCACTTTGGAGCAGTACTTC. Amino acids: CASSSPTLAPTLEQYF. The V call is TRBV7-9, the J call TRBJ2-7; D perhaps matches TRBD2 (5 bases). The CDR3 spans 16 residues. Germline assignment: CDR1 SEHNR and CDR2 FQNEAQ (reference sequence). V lost 4 bases and J 7 bases, leaving 23 bases between the germline ends.

By share of the sample, this clonotype is medium-sized. The chain uses TRBV6-5 and TRBJ1-5; D remains ambiguous. The CDR3 totals 13 residues. Per the germline V gene, CDR1 is MNHEY and CDR2 is SVGAGI. With 4 bases removed from V and 7 bases from J, the gap between germline ends came to 11 bases. As DNA, the CDR3 is TGTGCCAGCAGTTCAAGGGCTGGGCAGCCCCAGCATTTT. It codes for CASSSRAGQPQHF.

This clonotype appeared a single time. The J gene is TRBJ2-1, the V gene TRBV6-1; D is perhaps TRBD2 (6 bases). This CDR3 is built from 14 residues. Trimming shortened V by 6 bases and J by 7 bases, and 16 bases separated the two germline ends. Germline CDR1 and CDR2: MNHNS and SASEGT. CDR3 in DNA: TGTGCCAGCAGAGGATACGGGAGTATAAATGAGCAGTTCTTC. This codes for CASRGYGSINEQFF.

This clonotype was seen a handful of times. This sequence joins TRBV29-1 and TRBJ2-3, with D hard to call. Germline V gene data show CDR1 as SQVTM and CDR2 as ANQGSEA. The V and J ends lost 2 bases and 2 bases respectively, with 5 bases between them. The CDR3 has 12 residues. The CDR3 DNA sequence: TGCAGCGTTGAACGGGTCACAGATACGCAGTATTTT. It codes for CSVERVTDTQYF.

This clonotype was counted only a few times. The chain employs TRBV6-1 and TRBJ1-5, with D tentatively TRBD1 (6 bases). Germline V gene data show CDR1 as MNHNS and CDR2 as SASEGT. CDR3 size: 12 residues. Trimming took 6 bases from V and 7 from J, leaving 10 bases between them. CDR3 sequence (DNA): TGTGCCAGCAGCCTTACAGGGCAGCCCCAGCATTTT. Translated: CASSLTGQPQHF.

V and J are TRBV20-1 and TRBJ2-3, with a tentative D call TRBD1 (6 bases). CDR1 and CDR2 (germline): DFQATT, SNEGSKA (reference sequence). V was cut by 3 bases and J by 0 bases, with 10 bases left in between. The CDR3 extends over 14 amino acids. The CDR3 coding sequence is TGCAGTGCTAGTTTTCAGGGGAGCACAGATACGCAGTATTTT. Protein sequence: CSASFQGSTDTQYF.

This rearrangement joins TRBV7-3 to TRBJ2-1; 9 nucleotides line up with TRBD2. V lost 5 bases to trimming and J lost 4 bases; unmatched junction nucleotides: 6. This CDR3 has 15 residues. Germline values: CDR1 SGHTA, CDR2 FQGTGA. CDR3 residues: CASSPSGERYNEQFF. CDR3 nucleotide sequence: TGTGCCAGCAGCCCTAGCGGGGAGCGATACAATGAGCAGTTCTTC.

The chain is built from TRBV4-1 and TRBJ1-2, with D perhaps TRBD1 (5 bases). The V end was cut by 4 bases, the J end by 2 bases, with 14 bases between. CDR1 is MGHRA, CDR2 YSYEKL, per germline. There are 15 residues in the CDR3. The CDR3 loop reads CASSRAGSGNYGYTF. CDR3 in DNA: TGCGCCAGCAGCCGGGCAGGGAGCGGGAACTATGGCTACACCTTC.

This clonotype was picked up a small number of times. The chain carries TRBV6-1 and TRBJ2-2; 8 positions agree with TRBD2. This CDR3 is built from 15 residues. Germline CDR1 is MNHNS and CDR2 is SASEGT. V was clipped by 5 bases and J by 7 bases; unmatched bases: 9. CDR3 coding DNA: TGTGCCAGCAGTCGGCCGGGACTAGGAGTCGGGGAGCTGTTTTTT. Translation: CASSRPGLGVGELFF.

The CDR3 protein is CASSSQRTGSYEQYF. Here the CDR3 DNA reads TGTGCCAGCAGTTCTCAACGGACAGGGTCCTACGAGCAGTACTTC. The chain carries TRBV6-5 and TRBJ2-7, with TRBD1 matching over 8 bases. V dropped 4 bases and J dropped 1; count of bases not matched to a gene: 6. Germline values: CDR1 MNHEY, CDR2 SVGAGI. The CDR3 has 15 residues.

CDR3 DNA: TGCAGTGCTAGAGATCCCAAGGGCCCCGAAAAACTGTTTTTT. This gives the protein CSARDPKGPEKLFF. The chain couples TRBV20-1 to TRBJ1-4; no firm D call. Germline CDR1 DFQATT, CDR2 SNEGSKA (reference sequence). Trimming stripped 0 bases from V and 8 bases from J, with 13 bases between. This CDR3 is 14 amino acids long.

V is TRBV6-1 and J is TRBJ2-3; D tentatively fits TRBD1 or TRBD2 (6 bases each). The CDR3 is 14 amino acids. Germline V gene lookup returns CDR1 MNHNS and CDR2 SASEGT. Trimming pared 6 bases from V and 7 bases from J, leaving 17 bases between. CDR3 sequence reads: CASSRDTRGNTQYF. The DNA of the CDR3 is TGTGCCAGCAGCCGGGACACCCGCGGGAATACGCAGTATTTT.

J is TRBJ2-7 and V is TRBV15; 9 nucleotides agree with TRBD2. There are 17 residues in the CDR3. Unmatched junction bases numbered 9, after V lost 0 bases and J lost 3 bases. Looked up from germline, CDR1 is LNHNV and CDR2 is YYDKDF (reference sequence). CDR3 DNA sequence: TGTGCCACCAGCAGAGATGAGTTAGCGGGAGACATCTACGAGCAGTACTTC. Its translation is CATSRDELAGDIYEQYF.

This chain connects TRBV25-1 to TRBJ2-1; 10 positions match TRBD1. The CDR3 contains 15 residues. With V trimmed by 6 bases and J by 5 bases, 7 bases remained unmatched. Germline V gives CDR1 MGHDK, CDR2 SYGVNS. The CDR3 loop reads CASSSVGQGDNEQFF. In DNA form, the CDR3 reads TGTGCCAGCAGCAGTGTAGGACAGGGGGACAATGAGCAGTTCTTC.

The chain joins TRBV3-1 to TRBJ2-7; either TRBD1 or TRBD2 may supply D (5 bases each). This CDR3 has 15 residues. Germline V gives CDR1 LGHDT, CDR2 YNNKEL (reference sequence). Trimming shortened V by 1 base and J by 0 bases, and 10 bases separated the two germline ends. The CDR3 DNA reads TGTGCCAGCAGCCAAGGGGGCGGGTACTCCTACGAGCAGTACTTC. It is translated as CASSQGGGYSYEQYF.

This clonotype was picked up a small number of times. This CDR3 reads CASSTETGGIGYGYTF. CDR3 DNA: TGTGCCAGCAGCACTGAGACAGGGGGAATAGGCTATGGCTACACCTTC. The chain links TRBV7-8 to TRBJ1-2; 9 nucleotides agree with TRBD1. The V and J ends lost 5 bases and 4 bases, in that order; junction bases with no gene match: 11. The CDR3 has 16 residues. Germline CDR1 and CDR2: SGHVS and FQNEAQ.